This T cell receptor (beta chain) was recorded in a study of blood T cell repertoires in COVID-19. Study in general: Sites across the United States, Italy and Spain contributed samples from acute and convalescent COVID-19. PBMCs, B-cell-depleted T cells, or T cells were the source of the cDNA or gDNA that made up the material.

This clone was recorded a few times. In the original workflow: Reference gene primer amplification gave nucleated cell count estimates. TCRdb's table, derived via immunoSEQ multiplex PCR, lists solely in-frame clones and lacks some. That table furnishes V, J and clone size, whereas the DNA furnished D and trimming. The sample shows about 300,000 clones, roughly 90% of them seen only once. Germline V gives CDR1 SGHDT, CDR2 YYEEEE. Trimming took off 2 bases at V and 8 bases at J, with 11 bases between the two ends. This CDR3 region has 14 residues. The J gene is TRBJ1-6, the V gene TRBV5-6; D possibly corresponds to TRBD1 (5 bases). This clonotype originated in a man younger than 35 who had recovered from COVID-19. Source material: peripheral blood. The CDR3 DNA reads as TGTGCCAGCAGCTTTGACAGTTGGTATTCACCCCTCCACTTT. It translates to CASSFDSWYSPLHF. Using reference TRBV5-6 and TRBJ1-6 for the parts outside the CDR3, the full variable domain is DAGVTQSPTHLIKTRGQQVTLRCSPKSGHDTVSWYQQALGQGPQFIFQYYEEEERQRGNFPDRFSGHQFPNYSSELNVNALLLGDSALYLCASSFDSWYSPLHFGNGTRLTVT.